Presented here are 21 T cell receptor beta chains from one specimen sequenced in a study of cytomegalovirus exposure and HLA in healthy donors. PCR amplification relied on 60 Vbeta primers (plus 13 Jbeta primers). Profiling relied on immunoSEQ multiplex PCR, and the TCRdb table lists in-frame clones only, not all of them. Of about 120,000 clones listed, about 74% are singletons. Sequencing input: PBMCs. Receptor source: a young man in good health and CMV-seronegative.

The gene calls are TRBV27 and TRBJ2-7; D unclear. Trimming took off 3 bases at V and 5 bases at J, with 8 bases between the two ends. CDR1 is MNHEY, CDR2 SMNVEV, per germline (reference sequence). The CDR3 length is 12 residues. The CDR3 reads CASSFGPDEQYF. DNA for the CDR3: TGTGCCAGCAGTTTTGGGCCCGACGAGCAGTACTTC.

The rearrangement joins TRBV29-1 to TRBJ2-7; D might be TRBD2 (6 bases). This CDR3 region has 14 residues. CDR1 and CDR2 from the germline V gene are SQVTM and ANQGSEA. V shed 3 bases and J shed 6 bases, with 18 bases lying between them. The CDR3 spells CSVDGPAEGSEQYF. DNA for the CDR3: TGCAGCGTTGATGGGCCAGCGGAGGGAAGCGAGCAGTACTTC.

V is TRBV5-4 and J is TRBJ2-3; 9 nucleotides match TRBD1. Per germline, CDR1 SGHNT and CDR2 YYREEE (reference sequence). This CDR3 has 15 amino acids. The junction had 3 bases not matched to a gene; V was cut back by 4 bases and J by 0 bases. The CDR3 region is CASSRDRESTDTQYF. The DNA for the CDR3 is TGTGCCAGCAGCCGGGACAGGGAAAGCACAGATACGCAGTATTTT.

V usage is TRBV6-1 and J usage is TRBJ1-1; possibly TRBD1 for D (5 bases). This CDR3 is built from 13 residues. V lost 3 bases to trimming and J lost 5 bases, with 10 bases between them. In germline, CDR1 is MNHNS, CDR2 SASEGT. The CDR3 DNA is TGTGCCAGCAGTGAGGGACTTCGAACTGAAGCTTTCTTT. As protein: CASSEGLRTEAFF.

The V and J genes are TRBV11-2 and TRBJ2-7; 8 nucleotides match TRBD1. Germline V gene lookup returns CDR1 SGHAT and CDR2 FQNNGV. V dropped 4 bases and J dropped 0; count of bases not matched to a gene: 8. This CDR3 region has 16 residues. For the CDR3, the DNA is TGTGCCAGCAGCTCTGGGGACAGGATATTCTCCTACGAGCAGTACTTC. Translated: CASSSGDRIFSYEQYF.

This clone was counted a few times. V usage is TRBV27 and J usage is TRBJ2-1; 10 nucleotides align to TRBD2. The CDR3 has 16 residues. Germline loops: CDR1 MNHEY, CDR2 SMNVEV (reference sequence). V dropped 6 bases and J dropped 3; count of bases not matched to a gene: 8. CDR3 DNA: TGTGCCAGCAGCTCGATTACTAGCGGGGTCTACAATGAGCAGTTCTTC. Its translation: CASSSITSGVYNEQFF.

This chain links TRBV6-5 with TRBJ2-7; 10 positions agree with TRBD2. This CDR3 spans 16 amino acids. The germline V gene has CDR1 MNHEY and CDR2 SVGAGI. The V and J ends lost 0 bases and 4 bases, in that order; junction bases with no gene match: 6. CDR3 region: CASSYSTLAGRYEQYF. CDR3 bases: TGTGCCAGCAGTTACTCGACACTAGCGGGGAGGTACGAGCAGTACTTC.

The rearrangement links TRBV5-6 to TRBJ2-7, with 9 bases lining up with TRBD1. Trimming removed 2 bases from V and 1 base from J; junction bases left unmatched: 7. The length of the CDR3 is 16 residues. Germline CDR1 is SGHDT and CDR2 is YYEEEE. DNA for the CDR3: TGTGCCAGCAGCTTATCAACAGGGGGCGCATCCTACGAGCAGTACTTC. Protein: CASSLSTGGASYEQYF. The full variable domain, completed using reference TRBV5-6 and TRBJ2-7, is DAGVTQSPTHLIKTRGQQVTLRCSPKSGHDTVSWYQQALGQGPQFIFQYYEEEERQRGNFPDRFSGHQFPNYSSELNVNALLLGDSALYLCASSLSTGGASYEQYFGPGTRLTVT.

The chain couples TRBV10-1 to TRBJ1-1; tentatively, D is TRBD1 (5 bases). Trimming stripped 6 bases from V and 3 bases from J, with 17 bases between. There are 15 residues in the CDR3. Germline CDR1 is WNHNN and CDR2 is SYGVQD (reference sequence). The CDR3 DNA sequence: TGCGCCAGCAGCCTGAGGGTCGGGGGTGACACTGAAGCTTTCTTT. It specifies CASSLRVGGDTEAFF.

This rearrangement joins TRBV20-1 to TRBJ2-5; the match to TRBD1 covers 7 bases. Looked up from germline, CDR1 is DFQATT and CDR2 is SNEGSKA (reference sequence). Germline trimming cut 8 bases from V and 7 bases from J; bases unmatched to any gene: 7. The CDR3 spans 11 residues. CDR3 residues: CSRRQGSTQYF. The CDR3 DNA is TGCAGTCGTCGACAGGGTTCGACCCAGTACTTC.

This chain connects TRBV6-5 to TRBJ1-1; 7 bases line up with TRBD1. The J segment lost 5 bases and the V segment lost 2 bases, leaving 5 bases of the junction unmatched. The CDR3 is made up of 14 amino acids. Germline V gene sequence: CDR1 MNHEY, CDR2 SVGAGI. CDR3 loop: CASSYRGRWTEAFF. The CDR3 nucleotides are TGTGCCAGCAGTTACAGGGGGCGGTGGACTGAAGCTTTCTTT.

The chain carries TRBV18 and TRBJ2-5, with TRBD2 as a possible D gene (5 bases). Looked up from germline, CDR1 is KGHSH and CDR2 is LQKENI. The CDR3 sequence is 15 residues long. Trimming took 1 base from V and 5 from J, leaving 14 bases between them. The CDR3 reads CASSPLDSVKETQYF. The CDR3 bases are TGTGCCAGCTCACCACTGGATAGCGTGAAGGAGACCCAGTACTTC.

The chain uses TRBV19 and TRBJ2-3, with 8 bases fitting TRBD2. With 3 bases clipped from V and 5 bases from J, the junction kept 10 bases outside the gene matches. CDR3 length equals 16 residues. The V gene's germline CDR1 is LNHDA and CDR2 SQIVND (reference sequence). CDR3 region: CASSIVSGVGGDTQYF. In nucleotides, the CDR3 is TGTGCCAGTAGTATCGTTAGCGGGGTGGGGGGAGATACGCAGTATTTT.

The chain has TRBV10-3 and TRBJ2-5; D gene uncertain. The V and J ends lost 4 bases and 5 bases respectively, with 8 bases between them. CDR1 ENHRY and CDR2 SYGVKD come from the germline V gene. This CDR3 has 12 residues. CDR3 coding DNA: TGTGCCATCAGTGCCCCCGGGGAGACCCAGTACTTC. It specifies CAISAPGETQYF.

This clone has more than one count but fewer than ten. The rearrangement uses TRBV6-1 and TRBJ2-7; perhaps TRBD2 as D (6 bases). The V end lost 8 bases, the J end lost 9 bases, and 14 bases lay between the germline ends. Germline CDR1 and CDR2: MNHNS and SASEGT. The CDR3 has 11 residues. The CDR3 sequence: CASQLARRQYF. The CDR3 DNA follows: TGTGCCAGCCAACTAGCCCGGCGGCAGTACTTC.

The J gene is TRBJ1-1, the V gene TRBV7-2; 7 bases map to TRBD1. The CDR3 consists of 15 residues. In germline, CDR1 is SGHTA, CDR2 FQGNSA. V was clipped by 5 bases and J by 4 bases; unmatched bases: 10. CDR3 sequence (DNA): TGTGCCAGCAGCCCCCGGCCCACAGGGGCCACTGAAGCTTTCTTT. Protein sequence: CASSPRPTGATEAFF.

This clone appeared a few times. The V call is TRBV4-1, the J call TRBJ2-1; possibly TRBD1 for D (6 bases). Germline V gene sequence: CDR1 MGHRA, CDR2 YSYEKL. The CDR3 consists of 13 residues. Trimming cost V 0 bases and J 15 bases, with 15 bases left between them. The chain's CDR3 is CASSQEGGRGWFF. For the CDR3, the DNA is TGCGCCAGCAGCCAAGAAGGAGGCAGGGGATGGTTCTTC.

The chain combines TRBV20-1 with TRBJ1-1, with D uncertain. Germline V gene sequence: CDR1 DFQATT, CDR2 SNEGSKA (reference sequence). The CDR3 is made up of 11 amino acids. Trimming removed 3 bases from V and 6 bases from J, with 8 bases in between. The CDR3 is CSAREGAEAFF. The CDR3 bases are TGCAGTGCTAGGGAGGGTGCTGAAGCTTTCTTT.

The V and J genes are TRBV19 and TRBJ1-2; 7 bases agree with TRBD1. The junction had 14 bases not matched to a gene; V was cut back by 4 bases and J by 9 bases. CDR1 and CDR2 (germline): LNHDA, SQIVND (reference sequence). The CDR3 runs to 15 residues. This chain's CDR3 is CASSTHHRGGSSYTF. In nucleotides, the CDR3 is TGTGCCAGTAGTACACATCACAGGGGAGGCTCGAGCTACACCTTC.

The rearrangement joins TRBV4-1 to TRBJ1-5, with D possibly being TRBD1 (5 bases). CDR1 MGHRA and CDR2 YSYEKL come from the germline V gene. Trimming took 0 bases from V and 7 from J, leaving 19 bases between them. This CDR3 is 17 amino acids long. CDR3 bases: TGCGCCAGCAGCCAAGATGGGGGGACGCAGCATGGACAGCCCCAGCATTTT. Amino acid sequence: CASSQDGGTQHGQPQHF.

V is TRBV7-9 and J is TRBJ1-5; D possibly corresponds to TRBD1 (6 bases). CDR1 is SEHNR, CDR2 FQNEAQ, per germline (reference sequence). Trimming took off 5 bases at V and 4 bases at J, with 12 bases between the two ends. There are 14 residues in the CDR3. The CDR3: CASSPTGSNQPQHF. DNA of the CDR3: TGTGCCAGCAGCCCCACAGGGAGTAATCAGCCCCAGCATTTT.